A single T cell receptor (beta chain) is shown here with its context. Its antigen is unidentified. Using immunoSEQ multiplex PCR, the repertoire was profiled, and TCRdb retains in-frame clones only, with some absent. The sample gives tens of thousands of clones, about 91% of which show up once; less than 0.85% is in the top ten. This sample stems from a study of OX40 agonist ivuxolimab in advanced cancers. Study conclusions and caveats: Not determined was the antigen specificity of the expanded peripheral T cells.

The V gene's germline CDR1 is MNHEY and CDR2 SVGAGI. The ends were cut back, 5 bases at V and 5 bases at J, with 12 bases in the middle. The CDR3 is 13 amino acids. Specimen: CD4+ or CD8+ T cells sorted from blood, collected in a trial of the OX40 agonist ivuxolimab. This TCR derives from an adult with an advanced solid tumor such as melanoma, head and neck, liver or kidney cancer. V and J are TRBV6-5 and TRBJ2-5; a weak D match, TRBD1 (6 bases). The CDR3 DNA is TGTGCCAGCAGTCCTCCGCAGGGGGAGACCCAGTACTTC. The encoded protein is CASSPPQGETQYF.